This T cell receptor beta chain stems from a study of identical twins. Study-level results: Models underestimated how often monozygotic twins shared out-of-frame TCR alpha. Invariant MAIT and iNKT cells may have partly biased zero-insertion analyses.

V shed 5 bases and J 2 bases; nucleotides not matched to a gene: 5. This CDR3 comprises 15 residues. Germline V gene sequence: CDR1 SGHTA, CDR2 FQGTGA. The table lists this clonotype with a few counts. Its specificity is not known. One entry per CDR3 protein, called by TCRdb with MiXCR from the 5' RACE reads. The sample carries hundreds of thousands of distinct CDR3 sequences, under 9% recorded once. In addition, the sample was reused for a study of yellow fever vaccine responses in identical twins.

The chain employs TRBV7-3 and TRBJ2-7, with TRBD2 matching over 11 bases. This clonotype was sampled from a woman aged 18-29 years in good health. Sequencing input: PBMCs. CDR3 amino acids: CASSPYSGGAYEQYF. The CDR3 bases are TGTGCCAGCAGCCCATATAGCGGGGGGGCCTACGAGCAGTACTTC.